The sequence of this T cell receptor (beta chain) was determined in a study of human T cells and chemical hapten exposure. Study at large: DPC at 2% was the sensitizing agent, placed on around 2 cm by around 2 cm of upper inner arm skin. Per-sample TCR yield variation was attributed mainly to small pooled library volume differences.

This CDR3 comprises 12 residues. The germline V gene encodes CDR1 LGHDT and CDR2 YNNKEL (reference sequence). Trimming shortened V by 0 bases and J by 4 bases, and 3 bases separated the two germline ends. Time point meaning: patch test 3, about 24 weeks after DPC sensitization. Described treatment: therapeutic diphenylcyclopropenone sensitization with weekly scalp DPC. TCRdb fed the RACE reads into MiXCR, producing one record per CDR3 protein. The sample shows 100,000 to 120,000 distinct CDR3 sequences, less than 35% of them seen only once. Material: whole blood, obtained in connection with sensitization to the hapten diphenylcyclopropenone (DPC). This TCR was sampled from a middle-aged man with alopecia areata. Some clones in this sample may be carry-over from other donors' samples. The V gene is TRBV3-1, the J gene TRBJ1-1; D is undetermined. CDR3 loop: CASSQEITEAFF. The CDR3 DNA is TGTGCCAGCAGCCAAGAGATCACTGAAGCTTTCTTT.